The clone carrying this T cell receptor (beta chain) came up many times. Its antigen remains unknown. There are 12 residues in the CDR3. The ends were cut back, 5 bases at V and 3 bases at J, with 6 bases in the middle. Germline lookup yields CDR1 LGHDT and CDR2 YNNKEL (reference sequence). One entry per CDR3 protein, called by TCRdb with MiXCR from the 5' RACE reads. This sample has roughly 170,000 distinct CDR3 sequences, with around 9.3% found just once. This entry belongs to a study of T cells after yellow fever vaccination. Study-wide findings and caveats: Though weaker, the secondary response peaked faster, on day 5 versus 15.

The TCR sequence derives from a man between 18 and 29 years old who received the YFV17D yellow fever vaccine. The sequencing used CD8+ T cells sorted from PBMCs, collected 45 days after the yellow fever booster vaccination. This sequence joins TRBV3-1 and TRBJ2-3; no definite D call. The CDR3 protein is CASSLFTDTQYF. The CDR3 coding sequence is TGTGCCAGCAGCTTATTTACAGATACGCAGTATTTT.